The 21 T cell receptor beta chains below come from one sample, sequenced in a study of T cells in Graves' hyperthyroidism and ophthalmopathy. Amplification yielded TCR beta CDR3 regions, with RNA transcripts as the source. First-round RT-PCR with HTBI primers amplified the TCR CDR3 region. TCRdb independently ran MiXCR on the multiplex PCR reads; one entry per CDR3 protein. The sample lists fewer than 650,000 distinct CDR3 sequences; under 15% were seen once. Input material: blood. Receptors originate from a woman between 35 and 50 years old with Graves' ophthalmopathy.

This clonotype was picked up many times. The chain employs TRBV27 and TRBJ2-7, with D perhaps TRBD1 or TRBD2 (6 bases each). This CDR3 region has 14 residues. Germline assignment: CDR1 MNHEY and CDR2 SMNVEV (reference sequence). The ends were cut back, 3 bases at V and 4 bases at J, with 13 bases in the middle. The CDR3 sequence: CASSFQGRRYEQYF. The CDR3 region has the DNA TGTGCCAGCAGTTTCCAGGGGAGGAGGTACGAGCAGTACTTC.

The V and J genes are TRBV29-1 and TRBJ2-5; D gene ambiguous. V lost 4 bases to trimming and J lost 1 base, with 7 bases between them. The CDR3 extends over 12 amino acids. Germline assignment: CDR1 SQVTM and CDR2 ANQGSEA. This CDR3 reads CSVGPSQETQYF. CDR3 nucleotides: TGCAGCGTTGGACCCTCCCAAGAGACCCAGTACTTC. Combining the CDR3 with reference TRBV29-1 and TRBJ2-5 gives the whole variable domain SAVISQKPSRDICQRGTSLTIQCQVDSQVTMMFWYRQQPGQSLTLIATANQGSEATYESGFVIDKFPISRPNLTFSTLTVSNMSPEDSSIYLCSVGPSQETQYFGPGTRLLVL.

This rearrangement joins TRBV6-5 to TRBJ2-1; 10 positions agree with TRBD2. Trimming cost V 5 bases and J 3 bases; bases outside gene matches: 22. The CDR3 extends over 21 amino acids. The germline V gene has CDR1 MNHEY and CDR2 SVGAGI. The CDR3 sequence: CASSPGGGAQIGTSVYNEQFF. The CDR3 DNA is TGTGCCAGCAGTCCCGGAGGGGGGGCGCAGATCGGGACTAGCGTCTACAATGAGCAGTTCTTC.

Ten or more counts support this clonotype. In DNA form, the CDR3 reads TGTGCCAGCAGGCCTTTTGTGGGAGACACCGGGGAGCTGTTTTTT. Encoded protein: CASRPFVGDTGELFF. V usage is TRBV12-3 or TRBV12-4 and J usage is TRBJ2-2; tentatively, D is TRBD2 (5 bases). V lost 6 bases and J 3 bases, leaving 14 bases between the germline ends. This CDR3 contains 15 residues.

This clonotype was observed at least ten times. CDR3 sequence: CAITRDGSNPTVYEQYF. CDR3 coding DNA: TGTGCCATCACTCGGGACGGCTCGAACCCGACGGTGTACGAGCAGTACTTC. J is TRBJ2-7 and V is TRBV10-3, with D possibly being TRBD1 or TRBD2 (5 bases each). V was shortened by 7 bases and J by 4 bases, with 26 bases between the two germline ends. This CDR3 contains 17 residues. The germline V gene encodes CDR1 ENHRY and CDR2 SYGVKD.

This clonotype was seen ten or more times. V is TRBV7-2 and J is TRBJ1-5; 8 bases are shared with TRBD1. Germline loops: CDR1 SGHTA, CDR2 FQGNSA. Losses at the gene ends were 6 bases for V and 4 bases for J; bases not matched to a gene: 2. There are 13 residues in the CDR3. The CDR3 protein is CASRQGANQPQHF. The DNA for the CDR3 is TGTGCCAGCAGGCAGGGGGCGAATCAGCCCCAGCATTTT.

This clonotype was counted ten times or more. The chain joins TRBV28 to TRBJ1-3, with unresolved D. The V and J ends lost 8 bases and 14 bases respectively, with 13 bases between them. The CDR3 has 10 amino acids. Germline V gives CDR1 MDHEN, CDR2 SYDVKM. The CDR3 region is CASGWSVLYF. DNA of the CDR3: TGTGCCAGCGGGTGGTCGGTCCTATATTTT.

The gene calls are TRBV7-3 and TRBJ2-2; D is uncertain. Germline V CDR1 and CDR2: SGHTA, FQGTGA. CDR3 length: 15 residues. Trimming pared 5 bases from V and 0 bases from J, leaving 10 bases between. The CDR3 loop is CASSPSGPNTGELFF. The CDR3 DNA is TGTGCCAGCAGCCCCTCCGGGCCGAACACCGGGGAGCTGTTTTTT.

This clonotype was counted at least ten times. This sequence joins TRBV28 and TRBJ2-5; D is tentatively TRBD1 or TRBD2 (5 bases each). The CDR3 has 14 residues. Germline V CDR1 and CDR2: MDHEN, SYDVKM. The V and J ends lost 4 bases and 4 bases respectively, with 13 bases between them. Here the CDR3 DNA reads TGTGCCAGCAGTTCCCAGGGCGGGCCAGAGACCCAGTACTTC. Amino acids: CASSSQGGPETQYF.

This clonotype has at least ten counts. CDR3 amino acids: CSARLWTSGSDRAYEQYF. CDR3 coding DNA: TGCAGTGCTAGACTTTGGACTAGCGGGAGTGATAGAGCCTACGAGCAGTACTTC. The chain links TRBV20-1 to TRBJ2-7, with 13 bases aligning to TRBD2. Germline loops: CDR1 DFQATT, CDR2 SNEGSKA (reference sequence). V lost 2 bases and J lost 2; bases outside the gene matches: 12. The CDR3 totals 18 residues.

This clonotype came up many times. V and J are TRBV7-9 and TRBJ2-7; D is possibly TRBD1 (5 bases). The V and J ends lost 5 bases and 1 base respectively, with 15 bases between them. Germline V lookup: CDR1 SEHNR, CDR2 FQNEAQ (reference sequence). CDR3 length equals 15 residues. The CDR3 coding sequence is TGTGCCAGCAGCCCTGGACAAGCCCGTTCCTACGAGCAGTACTTC. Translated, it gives CASSPGQARSYEQYF.

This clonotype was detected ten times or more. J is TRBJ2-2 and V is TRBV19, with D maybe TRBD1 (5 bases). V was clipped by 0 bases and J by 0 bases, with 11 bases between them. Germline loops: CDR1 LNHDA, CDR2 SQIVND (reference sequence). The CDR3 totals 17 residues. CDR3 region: CASSIEDQGANTGELFF. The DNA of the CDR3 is TGTGCCAGTAGTATAGAAGACCAGGGCGCGAACACCGGGGAGCTGTTTTTT. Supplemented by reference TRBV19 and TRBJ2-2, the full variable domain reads DGGITQSPKYLFRKEGQNVTLSCEQNLNHDAMYWYRQDPGQGLRLIYYSQIVNDFQKGDIAEGYSVSREKKESFPLTVTSAQKNPTAFYLCASSIEDQGANTGELFFGEGSRLTVL.

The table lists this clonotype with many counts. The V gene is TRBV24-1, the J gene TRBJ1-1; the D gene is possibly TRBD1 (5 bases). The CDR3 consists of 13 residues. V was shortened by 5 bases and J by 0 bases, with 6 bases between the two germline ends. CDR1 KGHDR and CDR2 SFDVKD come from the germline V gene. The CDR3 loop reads CATSVGVNTEAFF. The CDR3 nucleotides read TGTGCCACCAGTGTAGGGGTGAACACTGAAGCTTTCTTT.

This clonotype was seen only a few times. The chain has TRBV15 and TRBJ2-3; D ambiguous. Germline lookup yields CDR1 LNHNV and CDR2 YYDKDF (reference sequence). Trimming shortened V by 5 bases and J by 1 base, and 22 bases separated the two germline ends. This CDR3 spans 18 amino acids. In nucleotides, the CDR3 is TGTGCCACCAGCCCATCTCTCCGGTACCCTTTAGGCACAGATACGCAGTATTTT. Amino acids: CATSPSLRYPLGTDTQYF.

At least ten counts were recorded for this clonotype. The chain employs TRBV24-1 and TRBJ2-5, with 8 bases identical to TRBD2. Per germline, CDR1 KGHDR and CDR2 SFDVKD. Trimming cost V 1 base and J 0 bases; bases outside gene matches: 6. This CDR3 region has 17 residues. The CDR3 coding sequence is TGTGCCACCAGTGATTTTCGTAGCGGGACCTACCAAGAGACCCAGTACTTC. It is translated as CATSDFRSGTYQETQYF.

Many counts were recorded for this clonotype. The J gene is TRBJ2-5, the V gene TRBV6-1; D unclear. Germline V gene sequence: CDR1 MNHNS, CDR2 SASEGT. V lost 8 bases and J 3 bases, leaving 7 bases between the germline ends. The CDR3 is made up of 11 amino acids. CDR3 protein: CASQREETQYF. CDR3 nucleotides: TGTGCCAGCCAACGGGAAGAGACCCAGTACTTC.

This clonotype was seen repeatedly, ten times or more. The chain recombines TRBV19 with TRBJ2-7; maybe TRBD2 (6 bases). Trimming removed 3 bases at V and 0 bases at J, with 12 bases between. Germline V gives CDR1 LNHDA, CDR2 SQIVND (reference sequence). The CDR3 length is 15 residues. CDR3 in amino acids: CASSMDLASSYEQYF. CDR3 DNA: TGTGCCAGTAGTATGGATCTAGCGAGCTCCTACGAGCAGTACTTC. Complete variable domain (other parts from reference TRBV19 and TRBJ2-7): DGGITQSPKYLFRKEGQNVTLSCEQNLNHDAMYWYRQDPGQGLRLIYYSQIVNDFQKGDIAEGYSVSREKKESFPLTVTSAQKNPTAFYLCASSMDLASSYEQYFGPGTRLTVT.

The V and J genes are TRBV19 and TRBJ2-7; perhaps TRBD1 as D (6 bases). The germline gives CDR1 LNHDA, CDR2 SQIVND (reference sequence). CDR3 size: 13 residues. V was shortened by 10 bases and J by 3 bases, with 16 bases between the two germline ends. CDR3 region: CATARSGDYEQYF. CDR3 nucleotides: TGTGCCACTGCAAGATCAGGGGACTACGAGCAGTACTTC.

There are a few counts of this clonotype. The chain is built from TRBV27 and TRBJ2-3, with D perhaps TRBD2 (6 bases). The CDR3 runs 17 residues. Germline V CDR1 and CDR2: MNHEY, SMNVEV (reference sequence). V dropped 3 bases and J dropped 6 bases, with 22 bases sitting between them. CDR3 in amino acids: CASSFFLPGAEGDTQYF. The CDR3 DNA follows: TGTGCCAGCAGTTTTTTCCTACCTGGGGCGGAGGGGGATACGCAGTATTTT.

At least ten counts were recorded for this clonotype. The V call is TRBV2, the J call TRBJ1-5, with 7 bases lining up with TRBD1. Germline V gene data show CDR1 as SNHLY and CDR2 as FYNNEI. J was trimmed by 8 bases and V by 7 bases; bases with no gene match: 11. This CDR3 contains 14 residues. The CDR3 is CASMGEQGTEPQHF. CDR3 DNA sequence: TGTGCCAGCATGGGAGAACAGGGGACAGAGCCCCAGCATTTT.

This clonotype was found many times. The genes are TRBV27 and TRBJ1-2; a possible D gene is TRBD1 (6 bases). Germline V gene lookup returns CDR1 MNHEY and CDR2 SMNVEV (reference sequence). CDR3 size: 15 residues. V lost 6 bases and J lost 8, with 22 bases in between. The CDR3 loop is CASSRKLQGGRGYTF. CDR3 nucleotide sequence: TGTGCCAGCAGCCGCAAACTACAGGGAGGGCGAGGCTACACCTTC.